In its sample, the clone carrying this TCR beta chain was seen once. Its antigen is not known. Germline CDR1 is MDHEN and CDR2 is SYDVKM. This CDR3 has 17 residues. V gave up 5 bases and J gave up 2 bases; unmatched junction bases: 13. This entry belongs to a study of cytomegalovirus exposure and HLA in healthy donors. Study in general: The 120 validation repertoires, a later analysis reported, used the same platform as the 666 first-cohort repertoires.

Only in-frame clones appear in the TCRdb table, and some are missing; sequencing was by immunoSEQ multiplex PCR. The sample has approximately 300,000 clones; 86% are singletons. Donors came from a validation cohort of over a hundred subjects, distinct from the first 666-subject cohort. Study results and limitations: Within the 120 or so validation repertoires, first-cohort TCR clusters tended to co-occur, according to a later analysis. A few CMV-associated chains were confirmed in vitro to be specific for CMV antigens.

The sequencing input was PBMCs. This receptor was obtained from a woman between 18 and 30 years old in good health and CMV-seronegative. V gene TRBV28 combines with J gene TRBJ2-3, with 7 bases fitting TRBD1. The CDR3 bases are TGTGCCAGCAGTGCCCCACCCGGGACAGCAAACACAGATACGCAGTATTTT. It codes for CASSAPPGTANTDTQYF.